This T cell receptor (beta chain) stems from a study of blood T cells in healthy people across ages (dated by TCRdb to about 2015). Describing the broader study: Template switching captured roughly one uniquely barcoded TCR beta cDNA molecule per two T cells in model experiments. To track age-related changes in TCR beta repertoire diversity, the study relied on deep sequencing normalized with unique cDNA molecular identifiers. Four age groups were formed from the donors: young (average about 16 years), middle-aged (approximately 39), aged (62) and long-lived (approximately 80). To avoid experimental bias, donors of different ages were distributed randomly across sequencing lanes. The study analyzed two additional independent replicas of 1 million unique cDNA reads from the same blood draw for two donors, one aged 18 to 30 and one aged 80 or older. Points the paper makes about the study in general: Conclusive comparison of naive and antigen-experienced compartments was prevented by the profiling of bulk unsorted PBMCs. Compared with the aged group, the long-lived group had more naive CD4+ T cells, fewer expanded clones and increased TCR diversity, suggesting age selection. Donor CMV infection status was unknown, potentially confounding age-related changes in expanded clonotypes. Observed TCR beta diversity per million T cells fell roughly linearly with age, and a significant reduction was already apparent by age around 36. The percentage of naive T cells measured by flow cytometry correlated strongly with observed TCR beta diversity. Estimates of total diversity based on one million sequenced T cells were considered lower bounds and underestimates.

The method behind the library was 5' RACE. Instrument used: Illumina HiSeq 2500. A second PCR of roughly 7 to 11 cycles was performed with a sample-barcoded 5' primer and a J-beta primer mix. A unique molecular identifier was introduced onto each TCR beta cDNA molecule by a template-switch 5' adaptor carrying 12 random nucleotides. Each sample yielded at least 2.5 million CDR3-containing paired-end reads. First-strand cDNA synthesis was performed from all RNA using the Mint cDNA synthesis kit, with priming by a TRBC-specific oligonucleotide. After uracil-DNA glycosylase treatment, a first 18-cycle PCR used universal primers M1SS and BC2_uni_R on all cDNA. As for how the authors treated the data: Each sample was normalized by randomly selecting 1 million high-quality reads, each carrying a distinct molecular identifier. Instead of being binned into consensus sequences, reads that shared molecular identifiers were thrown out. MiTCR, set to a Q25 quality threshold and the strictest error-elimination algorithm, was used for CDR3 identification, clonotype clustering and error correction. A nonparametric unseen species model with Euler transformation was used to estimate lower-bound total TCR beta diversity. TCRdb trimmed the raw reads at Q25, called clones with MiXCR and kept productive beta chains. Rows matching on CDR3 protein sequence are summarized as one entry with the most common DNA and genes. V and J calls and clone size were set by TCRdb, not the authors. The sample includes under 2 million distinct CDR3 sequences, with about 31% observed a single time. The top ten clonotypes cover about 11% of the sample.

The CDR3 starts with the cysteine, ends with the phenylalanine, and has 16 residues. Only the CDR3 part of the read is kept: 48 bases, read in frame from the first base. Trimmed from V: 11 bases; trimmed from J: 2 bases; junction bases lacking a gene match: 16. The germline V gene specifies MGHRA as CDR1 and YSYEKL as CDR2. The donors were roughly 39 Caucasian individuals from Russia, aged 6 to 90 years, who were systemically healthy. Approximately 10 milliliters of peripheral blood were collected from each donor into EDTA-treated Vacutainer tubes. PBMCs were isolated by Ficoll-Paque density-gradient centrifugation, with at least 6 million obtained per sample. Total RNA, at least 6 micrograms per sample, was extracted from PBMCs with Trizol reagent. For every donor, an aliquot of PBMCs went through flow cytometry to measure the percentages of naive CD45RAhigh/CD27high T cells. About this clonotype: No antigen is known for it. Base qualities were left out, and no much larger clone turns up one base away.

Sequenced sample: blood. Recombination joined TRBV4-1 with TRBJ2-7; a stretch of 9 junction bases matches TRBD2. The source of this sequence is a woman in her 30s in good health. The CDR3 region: CARGLAGVWDTYEQYF. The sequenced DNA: TGCGCCCGCGGGTTAGCGGGAGTATGGGACACCTACGAGCAGTACTTC.